The rows below give T cell receptor beta chains drawn from one sample of a study of cytomegalovirus exposure and HLA in healthy donors. The method was immunoSEQ multiplex PCR; TCRdb's version includes in-frame clones alone and lacks a portion of them. The sample records roughly 70,000 clones, roughly two thirds being singletons. Sequenced sample: PBMCs. The source of these receptors is a male donor in good health and CMV-seropositive. Each CDR3 is given with its conserved first and last residue.

j_gene,v_gene,CDR3aa
TRBJ2-1,TRBV7-9,CSSSLVSLFRYEQFF
TRBJ1-4,TRBV9,CASSPRGKAGGEKLFF
TRBJ2-3,TRBV18,CASSSQTGTSGKTDTQYF
TRBJ1-1,TRBV12-5,CASGSGQGRNTEAFF
TRBJ2-7,TRBV20-1,CSAWGVGEQYF
TRBJ2-3,TRBV5-4,CASSLGLAGGEATQYF
TRBJ2-5,TRBV5-4,CASSVDRVGETQYF
TRBJ1-4,TRBV4-1,CASSQEGDWLTNEKLFF
TRBJ1-1,TRBV11-1,CASSFGNTEAFF
TRBJ2-3,TRBV5-5,CASSLAGRGRGDTQYF
TRBJ2-7,TRBV2,CASSEPVRYEQYF
TRBJ1-2,TRBV18,CASSPDRGGNYGYTF
TRBJ2-7,TRBV5-1,CASSPPGTAHYEQYF
TRBJ2-1,TRBV15,CATSRDQREQFF
TRBJ2-7,TRBV27,CASGRDRGYEQYF
TRBJ2-5,TRBV12-5,CASGTGEIGETQYF
TRBJ2-2,TRBV11-2,CASSTGLAGVGTGELFF
TRBJ2-1,TRBV7-9,CASSLWTSGSSYNEQFF
TRBJ2-6,TRBV12-5,CASGRTGQGFGANVLTF
TRBJ2-7,TRBV5-6,CASSYFYEQYF
TRBJ1-1,TRBV5-4,CASSAAGNTEAFF
TRBJ1-1,TRBV4-2,CASSPERGAMNTEAFF
TRBJ1-1,TRBV7-2,CASSFPGQVEAFF
TRBJ2-3,TRBV28,CASSRPGLAGETTDTQYF
TRBJ2-7,TRBV18,CASSPQAPTGPHEQYF
TRBJ2-5,TRBV5-6,CASSPDREETQYF
TRBJ2-7,TRBV7-9,CASSLVSYEQYF
TRBJ1-1,TRBV11-2,CASSPGQGFTEAFF
TRBJ2-5,TRBV30,CAWAVVETQYF
TRBJ2-1,TRBV4-1,CASSRTYQISYNEQFF
TRBJ2-7,TRBV6-5,CASSTLGLAFYEQYF
TRBJ2-7,TRBV7-2,CASSLGISGGTFEQYF
TRBJ1-5,TRBV7-2,CASSPRQDQPQHF
TRBJ1-1,TRBV5-1,CASSLAQGGTEAFF
TRBJ2-2,TRBV19,CASRRDWANTGELFF
TRBJ2-7,TRBV21-1,CATQSYEQYF
TRBJ2-2,TRBV7-3,CASSPSRVTGELFF
TRBJ1-1,TRBV27,CASSLGGMDTEAFF
TRBJ1-6,TRBV4-1,CASSQVRDRGSPLHF
TRBJ1-5,TRBV19,CASTSGSFYSNQPQHF
TRBJ2-7,TRBV4-2,CASSQDLGGKDEQYF
TRBJ1-4,TRBV29-1,CSVWGQSNEKLFF
TRBJ1-6,TRBV7-9,CAAKGQQNSPLHF
TRBJ2-7,TRBV29-1,CSVGASGTTEQYF
TRBJ2-2,TRBV4-3,CASSQGQLWNTGELFF
TRBJ1-4,TRBV6-5,CASGAPNEKLFF
TRBJ2-1,TRBV6-4,CASSARGGTYNEQFF
TRBJ2-5,TRBV5-4,CASSPAGGIGETQYF
TRBJ2-5,TRBV4-2,CASSLGTSGGGQETQYF
TRBJ2-3,TRBV12-5,CASGLWGTGGTDTQYF
TRBJ2-7,TRBV18,CASSTTGTGTKEQYF